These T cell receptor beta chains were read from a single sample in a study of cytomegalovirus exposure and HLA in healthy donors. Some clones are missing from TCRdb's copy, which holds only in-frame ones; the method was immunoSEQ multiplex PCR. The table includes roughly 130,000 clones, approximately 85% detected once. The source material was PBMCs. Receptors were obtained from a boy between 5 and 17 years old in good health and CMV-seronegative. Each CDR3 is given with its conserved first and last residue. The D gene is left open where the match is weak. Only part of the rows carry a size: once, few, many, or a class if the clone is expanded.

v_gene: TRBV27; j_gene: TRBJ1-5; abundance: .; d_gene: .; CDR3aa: CASSQGAGRQPQHF; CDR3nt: TGTGCCAGCTCCCAAGGGGCAGGGAGGCAGCCCCAGCATTTT
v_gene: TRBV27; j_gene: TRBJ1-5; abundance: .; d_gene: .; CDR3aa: CASRLQGYNQPQHF; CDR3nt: TGTGCCAGCAGACTACAGGGCTACAATCAGCCCCAGCATTTT
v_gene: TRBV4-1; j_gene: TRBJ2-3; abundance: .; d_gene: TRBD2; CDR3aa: CASSPIALAGDKTTQYF; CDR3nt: TGCGCCAGCAGCCCAATAGCACTAGCGGGAGACAAAACTACGCAGTATTTT
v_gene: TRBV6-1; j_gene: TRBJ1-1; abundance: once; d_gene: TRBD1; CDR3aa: CASSPRTGGIGEAFF; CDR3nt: TGTGCCAGCAGTCCCAGGACAGGGGGAATTGGTGAAGCTTTCTTT
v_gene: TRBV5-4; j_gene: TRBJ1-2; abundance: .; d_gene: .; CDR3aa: CASSLVAPGAGYGYTF; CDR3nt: TGTGCCAGCAGCTTGGTAGCCCCAGGGGCCGGCTATGGCTACACCTTC
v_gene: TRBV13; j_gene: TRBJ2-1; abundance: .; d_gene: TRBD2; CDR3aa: CASSGTSGGDSSYNEQFF; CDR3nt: TGTGCCAGCAGCGGAACTAGCGGGGGGGATAGCTCCTACAATGAGCAGTTCTTC
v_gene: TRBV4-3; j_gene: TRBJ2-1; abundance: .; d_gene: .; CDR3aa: CASSLNSYNEQFF; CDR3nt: TGCGCCAGCAGCCTCAACTCCTACAATGAGCAGTTCTTC
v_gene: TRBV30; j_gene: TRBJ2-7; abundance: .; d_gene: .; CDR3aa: CAWSSGSAHF; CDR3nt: TGTGCCTGGTCCTCCGGTAGCGCCCACTTC
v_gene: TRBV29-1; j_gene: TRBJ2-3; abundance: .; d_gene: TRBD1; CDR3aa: CSVATGGAADTQYF; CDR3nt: TGCAGCGTGGCCACAGGGGGAGCGGCAGATACGCAGTATTTT
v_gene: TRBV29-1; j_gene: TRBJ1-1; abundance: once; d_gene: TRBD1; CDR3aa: CSVATTDRGYTEAFF; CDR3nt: TGCAGCGTTGCGACGACCGACAGGGGGTACACTGAAGCTTTCTTT
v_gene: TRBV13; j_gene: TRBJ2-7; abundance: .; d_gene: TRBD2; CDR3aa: CASSQIPGRGLAGDYEQYF; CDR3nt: TGTGCCAGCAGCCAAATCCCGGGTAGAGGACTAGCGGGGGACTACGAGCAGTACTTC
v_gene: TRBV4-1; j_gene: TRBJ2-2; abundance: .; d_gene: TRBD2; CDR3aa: CASSQGLAGGELFF; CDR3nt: TGCGCCAGCAGCCAGGGACTAGCGGGCGGGGAGCTGTTTTTT
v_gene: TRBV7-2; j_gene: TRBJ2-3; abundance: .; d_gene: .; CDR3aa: CASSSVGQGGTDTQYF; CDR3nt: TGTGCCAGCAGCTCCGTAGGACAGGGAGGGACAGATACGCAGTATTTT
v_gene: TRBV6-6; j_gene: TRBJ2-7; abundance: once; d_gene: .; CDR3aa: CASSYSGVHEQYF; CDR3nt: TGTGCCAGCAGTTACTCAGGGGTCCACGAGCAGTACTTC
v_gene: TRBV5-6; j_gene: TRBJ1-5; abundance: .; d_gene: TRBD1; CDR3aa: CASSSKGQYGNQPQHF; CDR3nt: TGTGCCAGCAGCTCGAAGGGACAGTATGGCAATCAGCCCCAGCATTTT
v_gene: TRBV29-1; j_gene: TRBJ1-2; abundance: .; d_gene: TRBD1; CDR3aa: CSVFDRGIYGYTF; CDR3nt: TGCAGCGTCTTCGACAGGGGGATCTATGGCTACACCTTC
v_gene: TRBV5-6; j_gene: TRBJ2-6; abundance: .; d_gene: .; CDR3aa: CASSPIRFSNSGANVLTF; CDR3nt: TGTGCCAGCAGCCCTATTCGGTTTAGCAACTCTGGGGCCAACGTCCTGACTTTC
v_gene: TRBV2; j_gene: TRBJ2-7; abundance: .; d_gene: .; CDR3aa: CASSAHYEQYF; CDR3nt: TGTGCCAGCAGTGCCCACTACGAGCAGTACTTC
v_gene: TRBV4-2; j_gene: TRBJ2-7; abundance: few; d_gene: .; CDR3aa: CASSQVGLALTGEQYF; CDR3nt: TGTGCCAGCAGCCAAGTTGGTCTAGCGCTGACGGGGGAGCAGTACTTC
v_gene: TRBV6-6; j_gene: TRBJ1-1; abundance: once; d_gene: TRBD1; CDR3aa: CASILDRGDRTEAFF; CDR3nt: TGTGCCAGCATTCTCGACAGGGGTGATCGCACTGAAGCTTTCTTT
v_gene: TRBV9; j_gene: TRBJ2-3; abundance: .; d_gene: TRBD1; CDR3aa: CASSARRDRGDTQYF; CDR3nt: TGTGCCAGCAGCGCGAGACGGGACAGGGGGGATACGCAGTATTTT
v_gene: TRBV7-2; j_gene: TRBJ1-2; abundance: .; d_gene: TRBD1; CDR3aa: CASSPHRGGYTF; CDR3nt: TGTGCCAGCAGCCCCCACAGGGGTGGCTACACCTTC